These T cell receptor beta chains were read from a single sample in a study of CDR3 diversity in severe acne. One entry per CDR3 protein results from TCRdb running MiXCR on the PCR reads. The table includes tens of thousands of distinct CDR3 sequences, about 54% detected once. The sample was blood. The receptors were gathered from a male donor in good health, without acne. Each CDR3 is given with its conserved first and last residue. A D gene is named only where the DNA matches it firmly. The size field is filled for only some rows; it gives once, few, many or a size class.

size	V	D	J	CDR3	DNA
NA	TRBV4-1	NA	TRBJ2-5	CASSQSSGNRETQYF	TGCGCCAGCAGCCAATCGTCGGGTAATCGAGAGACCCAGTACTTC
NA	TRBV9	NA	TRBJ1-2	CASSAHDGYTF	TGTGCCAGCAGCGCGCATGATGGCTACACCTTC
NA	TRBV13	TRBD1	TRBJ1-1	CASSRGQGRPAFF	TGTGCCAGCAGCCGCGGACAGGGTAGGCCAGCTTTCTTT
NA	TRBV7-2	TRBD2	TRBJ2-7	CASSQDSGRGYEQYF	TGCGCCAGCAGCCAAGACAGCGGGAGGGGCTACGAGCAGTACTTC
few	TRBV6-5	TRBD1	TRBJ2-7	CASSRDRVGEQYF	TGTGCCAGCAGTCGGGACAGGGTAGGCGAGCAGTACTTC
once	TRBV20-1	TRBD2	TRBJ2-1	CSALAGGYNEQFF	TGCAGTGCTCTAGCGGGAGGTTACAATGAGCAGTTCTTC
NA	TRBV13	NA	TRBJ1-5	CASSSRTSGGAKSQPQHF	TGTGCCAGCAGCTCCCGGACTAGCGGGGGGGCAAAGAGTCAGCCCCAGCATTTT
NA	TRBV2	TRBD1	TRBJ1-1	CASRKGQGVTEAFF	TGTGCCAGCAGAAAAGGACAGGGGGTTACTGAAGCTTTCTTT
NA	TRBV20-1	TRBD1	TRBJ2-5	CSARDQGQGGRETQYF	TGCAGTGCTAGAGATCAGGGACAGGGAGGGCGAGAGACCCAGTACTTC
many	TRBV6-1	NA	TRBJ2-7	CASSETSDSTYEQYF	TGTGCCAGCAGTGAGACATCGGACAGTACCTACGAGCAGTACTTC
many	TRBV5-8	NA	TRBJ2-5	CASSWGSGAGRETQYF	TGTGCCAGCAGCTGGGGTAGTGGGGCGGGCCGGGAGACCCAGTACTTC
NA	TRBV24-1	NA	TRBJ1-2	CATSDLGEGNYGYTF	TGTGCCACCAGTGATTTGGGGGAGGGGAACTATGGCTACACCTTC
few	TRBV12-3/TRBV12-4	NA	TRBJ1-6	CASRDGQSYSPLHF	TGTGCCAGCAGGGACGGACAGTCCTATTCACCCCTCCACTTT
NA	TRBV7-6	NA	TRBJ2-7	CASSYTGYEQYF	TGTGCCAGCAGCTACACAGGGTACGAGCAGTACTTC
few	TRBV11-3	NA	TRBJ1-1	CASSFSTSPEAFF	TGTGCCAGCAGCTTTTCGACATCCCCTGAAGCTTTCTTT
many	TRBV9	NA	TRBJ2-3	CASSLEGVTSTDTQYF	TGTGCCAGCAGCCTGGAGGGGGTTACTAGCACAGATACGCAGTATTTT
NA	TRBV20-1	TRBD1	TRBJ2-3	CSARGGQGFTDTQYF	TGCAGTGCTAGAGGCGGACAGGGGTTCACAGATACGCAGTATTTT
NA	TRBV10-3	NA	TRBJ1-5	CAIKDSLGQPQHF	TGTGCCATCAAAGACAGCTTGGGGCAGCCCCAGCATTTT
many	TRBV4-1	NA	TRBJ2-5	CASSQDREYQETQYF	TGCGCCAGCAGCCAAGACAGGGAGTACCAAGAGACCCAGTACTTC
NA	TRBV10-3	NA	TRBJ1-5	CASGIQGSNQPQHF	TGTGCCAGCGGAATTCAGGGGAGCAATCAGCCCCAGCATTTT
many	TRBV10-3	NA	TRBJ2-1	CAIRGGNEQFF	TGTGCCATCAGGGGCGGGAATGAGCAGTTCTTC
many	TRBV6-4	NA	TRBJ1-1	CASSAQANTEAFF	TGTGCCAGCAGTGCACAGGCAAACACTGAAGCTTTCTTT
NA	TRBV20-1	TRBD1	TRBJ1-2	CSASTGADGYTF	TGCAGTGCTAGTACAGGGGCTGACGGCTACACCTTC
NA	TRBV5-6	NA	TRBJ2-7	CASSTGLSSEQYF	TGTGCCAGCAGCACAGGATTATCTTCCGAGCAGTACTTC
few	TRBV20-1	TRBD2	TRBJ2-7	CSARIAGGYEQYF	TGCAGTGCTAGGATAGCGGGGGGTTACGAGCAGTACTTC
NA	TRBV5-1	TRBD1	TRBJ1-4	CASSASTGGPTDEKLFF	TGCGCCAGCAGTGCCTCGACAGGGGGCCCAACTGATGAAAAACTGTTTTTT
medium-sized	TRBV20-1	NA	TRBJ2-1	CSARDDAGRYEQFF	TGCAGTGCTAGAGATGACGCGGGAAGATATGAGCAGTTCTTC
few	TRBV2	TRBD2	TRBJ2-6	CASSMRTSGGSGANVLTF	TGTGCCAGCAGTATGCGGACTAGCGGTGGCTCTGGGGCCAACGTCCTGACTTTC
NA	TRBV19	NA	TRBJ1-2	CASHYYGYTF	TGTGCCAGCCATTACTATGGCTACACCTTC
NA	TRBV19	NA	TRBJ2-5	CASSIPQETQYF	TGTGCCAGTAGTATCCCACAAGAGACCCAGTACTTC
many	TRBV24-1	NA	TRBJ1-1	CATGGGGRERNTEAFF	TGTGCCACCGGGGGGGGGGGACGGGAGAGGAACACTGAAGCTTTCTTT
NA	TRBV15	NA	TRBJ2-3	CAASSRGARTDTQYF	TGTGCCGCCAGCAGCCGGGGGGCTCGCACAGATACGCAGTATTTT
NA	TRBV5-8	NA	TRBJ2-7	CASSEVPGRSYEQYF	TGTGCCAGCAGCGAAGTTCCGGGACGGTCCTACGAGCAGTACTTC
medium-sized	TRBV10-1	NA	TRBJ1-2	CASRGGSYGYTF	TGCGCCAGCAGGGGGGGATCCTATGGCTACACCTTC
once	TRBV4-1	TRBD1	TRBJ1-3	CASSPGQGSGNTIYF	TGCGCCAGCAGCCCTGGACAGGGCTCTGGAAACACCATATATTTT
many	TRBV20-1	TRBD2	TRBJ2-7	CSAQPGLCSYEQYF	TGCAGTGCCCAACCGGGACTATGCTCCTACGAGCAGTACTTC
medium-sized	TRBV5-1	NA	TRBJ2-7	CASSIDMRGYEQYF	TGCGCCAGCAGCATAGACATGAGGGGCTACGAGCAGTACTTC